This T cell receptor beta chain originates from a study of identical twins. Notes on the study in general: Invariant T cells like MAIT and iNKT could partly confound the zero-insertion analyses. Out-of-frame alpha sequences shared by twins were enriched for low generation probability.

A universal primer site came from template switching; cDNA carried unique molecular identifiers. TCRdb re-called the 5' RACE reads with MiXCR, one entry per CDR3 protein. The table shows around 220,000 distinct CDR3 sequences, with about 11% occurring only once. This clonotype showed up many times. As yet, its antigen is unknown. The CDR3 has 16 residues. Specimen: memory T cells sorted from blood. The genes are TRBV21-1 and TRBJ1-5; the table's D gene call, TRBD1, was not cross checked with the DNA. TRBV21-1 is shown as a pseudogene. This receptor was identified in a man aged 50-59 years in good health. CDR3 DNA sequence: TGTGCCAGCAGCAAAGAAAGGGACAGGACTAATCAGCCCCAGCATTTT. It yields the protein CASSKERDRTNQPQHF.